The entry that follows covers one T cell receptor beta chain sequence. The antigen is unknown. The data were obtained in a study of response to subunit inactivated influenza vaccine. Study-level findings and limits: There was a suggestion from the authors that each seasonal influenza vaccination recruits few new T cells.

One entry per CDR3 protein results from TCRdb running MiXCR on the RT-PCR reads. The sample lists 550,000 to 800,000 distinct CDR3 sequences; about 15% were seen once. CDR1 is SGHRS, CDR2 YFSETQ, per germline. The CDR3 covers 15 residues. The ends lost 4 bases at V and 4 bases at J; junction bases unmatched: 10. The clonotype was recovered from a man aged 45-65 years who received an inactivated influenza vaccine. The source was PBMCs from blood, collected 14 to 15 days before vaccination. The chain links TRBV5-1 to TRBJ1-2, with 7 bases that match TRBD1. The CDR3 loop is CASSPGTALAYGYTF. The CDR3 bases are TGCGCCAGCAGCCCCGGGACAGCTCTTGCCTATGGCTACACCTTC.